This TCR beta chain comes out of a study of cytomegalovirus exposure and HLA in healthy donors. As concerns this clone: Its antigen remains unidentified.

Use of 60 Vbeta and 13 Jbeta primers characterized the PCR. Libraries were prepared by immunoSEQ multiplex PCR; TCRdb keeps only in-frame clonotypes and omits some of them. The repertoire holds some 140,000 clones, approximately 74% seen once, with roughly 2.2% in the top ten. Findings of the study overall: In a later analysis, across HLA loci, associated TCR counts were highest for DRB1, lowest for HLA-C. Later analysis identified a missense DCLRE1C variant that was linked to TCR beta V- and J-gene trimming.

Germline V gene lookup returns CDR1 SEHNR and CDR2 FQNEAQ (reference sequence). There are 14 residues in the CDR3. Trimming pared 5 bases from V and 1 base from J, leaving 11 bases between. The rearrangement joins TRBV7-9 to TRBJ1-1; a weak D match, TRBD1 (6 bases). The sequence was collected from a man aged 25-40 years in good health and CMV-seronegative. The material sequenced was PBMCs. For the CDR3, the DNA is TGTGCCAGCAGCATTACGGACAGGAACACTGAAGCTTTCTTT. This sequence encodes CASSITDRNTEAFF. The full variable domain, completed using reference TRBV7-9 and TRBJ1-1, is DTGVSQNPRHKITKRGQNVTFRCDPISEHNRLYWYRQTLGQGPEFLTYFQNEAQLEKSRLLSDRFSAERPKGSFSTLEIQRTEQGDSAMYLCASSITDRNTEAFFGQGTRLTVV.